This TCR beta chain was captured in a study of tumor and adjacent non-tumor tissue in lung cancer. Germline CDR1 is SEHNR and CDR2 is FQNEAQ (reference sequence). This CDR3 contains 14 residues. The V and J ends lost 3 bases and 6 bases respectively, with 14 bases between them. This sample's RNA came from whole unsorted tissue. More than 3 cm separated this lung sample from the edge of the tumor. On this clonotype: This may come from a read error, since a much larger clone is one base off.

A modified ARM-PCR protocol with three rounds of nested PCR amplified TCRbeta. TCRdb reprocessed the multiplex PCR reads with MiXCR, giving one entry per CDR3 protein. The repertoire holds fewer than 55,000 distinct CDR3 sequences, with around 67% as singletons. The sample was distant non-tumor lung tissue. This TCR derives from a woman in her thirties or forties with non-small cell lung cancer. The rearrangement joins TRBV7-9 to TRBJ1-1, with D possibly TRBD1 on 5 matching bases. The CDR3 bases are TGTGCCAGCAGCTTGGACATGGGAGGGTCTGAAGCTTTCTTT. Protein sequence: CASSLDMGGSEAFF.